This paragraph reports one TCR beta chain. These data are taken from a study of blood T cell repertoires in COVID-19. Looking at the study overall: The origin of the acute and convalescent COVID-19 samples was the United States, Italy and Spain. Sources were T cells, B-cell-depleted T cells, or PBMCs; the material itself was cDNA or gDNA.

Germline CDR1 SGHTA, CDR2 FQGNSA. The CDR3 runs to 16 residues. The V and J ends lost 4 bases and 2 bases respectively, with 16 bases between them. Authors' analysis steps: Estimates of nucleated cell counts were drawn from the amplification of reference gene primers. The method was immunoSEQ multiplex PCR; TCRdb's version includes in-frame clones alone and lacks a portion of them. The V and J calls and the clone size are those of that table, but D and trimming were determined from the DNA. Among some 350,000 clones, 91% were seen once, and the ten largest hold 2.5% to 4%. The V gene is TRBV7-2, the J gene TRBJ2-3; the D is unclear. This clonotype was sampled from a young woman who had recovered from COVID-19. Source material: peripheral blood. CDR3 sequence (DNA): TGTGCCAGCAGCTCCGCCTTTCCTGGAGTCACAGATACGCAGTATTTT. It specifies CASSSAFPGVTDTQYF.